The next 6 T cell receptor beta chains were all read from a single sample in a study of cytomegalovirus exposure and HLA in healthy donors. PCR involved 60 Vbeta and 13 Jbeta primers. Assay: immunoSEQ multiplex PCR; the TCRdb copy retains only in-frame clones and omits some. Found here are about 140,000 clones, less than 80% of them singletons; the top ten hold about 6.5%. Sequenced: PBMCs. The source is a man between 35 and 55 years old in good health and CMV-seropositive.

V gene TRBV29-1 combines with J gene TRBJ1-5, with 11 bases fitting TRBD1. Unmatched junction bases numbered 4, after V lost 8 bases and J lost 4 bases. CDR3 length: 13 amino acids. Germline lookup yields CDR1 SQVTM and CDR2 ANQGSEA. The CDR3 bases are TGCAGCATAGGACAGGGGGCGAATCAGCCCCAGCATTTT. It is translated as CSIGQGANQPQHF. The full variable domain, completed using reference TRBV29-1 and TRBJ1-5, is SAVISQKPSRDICQRGTSLTIQCQVDSQVTMMFWYRQQPGQSLTLIATANQGSEATYESGFVIDKFPISRPNLTFSTLTVSNMSPEDSSIYLCSIGQGANQPQHFGDGTRLSIL.

The rearrangement uses TRBV29-1 and TRBJ2-7; TRBD1 matches at 8 bases. Per the germline V gene, CDR1 is SQVTM and CDR2 is ANQGSEA. V lost 4 bases, J lost 4 bases, and 3 bases stayed unmatched. The CDR3 spans 12 residues. DNA for the CDR3: TGCAGCGTTGTTCGGACAGGGTACGAGCAGTACTTC. It encodes CSVVRTGYEQYF.

This clone appeared a few times. The rearrangement joins TRBV7-9 to TRBJ1-1; 8 nucleotides line up with TRBD1. Germline V gives CDR1 SEHNR, CDR2 FQNEAQ (reference sequence). The CDR3 covers 15 residues. The ends lost 4 bases at V and 2 bases at J; junction bases unmatched: 6. CDR3 DNA sequence: TGTGCCAGCAGCTCCCCGACAGGGGCCAACACTGAAGCTTTCTTT. It specifies CASSSPTGANTEAFF.

The chain employs TRBV29-1 and TRBJ2-5, with TRBD1 matching 9 bases. Per the germline V gene, CDR1 is SQVTM and CDR2 is ANQGSEA. The V segment lost 3 bases and the J segment 5 bases; nucleotides outside the gene matches: 7. The CDR3 totals 14 residues. The CDR3 bases are TGCAGCGTTGACCCGACAGGGGGGGTTGAGACCCAGTACTTC. Its protein is CSVDPTGGVETQYF.

The chain carries TRBV6-5 and TRBJ2-7, with TRBD2 as a possible D gene (5 bases). CDR1 and CDR2 (germline): MNHEY, SVGAGI. V was shortened by 6 bases and J by 3 bases, with 9 bases between the two germline ends. CDR3 size: 12 residues. The CDR3 nucleotides read TGTGCCAGCAGGGGAGCGCTCTACGAGCAGTACTTC. Protein: CASRGALYEQYF.

The chain carries TRBV6-5 and TRBJ1-1, with 7 bases fitting TRBD1. Trimming at V came to 5 bases and at J to 3 bases, leaving 9 bases not matched to a gene. CDR1 MNHEY and CDR2 SVGAGI come from the germline V gene. CDR3 length equals 15 residues. The CDR3 nucleotides are TGTGCCAGCAGTCCTACCGACAGGGACTACACTGAAGCTTTCTTT. Protein sequence: CASSPTDRDYTEAFF.